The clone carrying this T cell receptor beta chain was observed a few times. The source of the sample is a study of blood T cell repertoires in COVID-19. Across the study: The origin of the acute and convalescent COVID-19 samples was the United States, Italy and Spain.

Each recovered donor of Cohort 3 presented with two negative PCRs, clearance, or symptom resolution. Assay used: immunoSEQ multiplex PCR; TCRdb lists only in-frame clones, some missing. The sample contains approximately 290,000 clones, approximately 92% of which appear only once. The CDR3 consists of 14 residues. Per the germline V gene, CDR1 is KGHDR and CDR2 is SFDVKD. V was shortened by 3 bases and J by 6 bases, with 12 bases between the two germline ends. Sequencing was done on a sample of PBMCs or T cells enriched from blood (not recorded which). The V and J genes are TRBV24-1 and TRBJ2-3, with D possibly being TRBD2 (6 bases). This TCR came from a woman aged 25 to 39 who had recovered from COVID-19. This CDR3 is CATSDQRTMDTQYF. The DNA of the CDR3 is TGTGCCACCAGTGATCAGAGGACTATGGATACGCAGTATTTT.